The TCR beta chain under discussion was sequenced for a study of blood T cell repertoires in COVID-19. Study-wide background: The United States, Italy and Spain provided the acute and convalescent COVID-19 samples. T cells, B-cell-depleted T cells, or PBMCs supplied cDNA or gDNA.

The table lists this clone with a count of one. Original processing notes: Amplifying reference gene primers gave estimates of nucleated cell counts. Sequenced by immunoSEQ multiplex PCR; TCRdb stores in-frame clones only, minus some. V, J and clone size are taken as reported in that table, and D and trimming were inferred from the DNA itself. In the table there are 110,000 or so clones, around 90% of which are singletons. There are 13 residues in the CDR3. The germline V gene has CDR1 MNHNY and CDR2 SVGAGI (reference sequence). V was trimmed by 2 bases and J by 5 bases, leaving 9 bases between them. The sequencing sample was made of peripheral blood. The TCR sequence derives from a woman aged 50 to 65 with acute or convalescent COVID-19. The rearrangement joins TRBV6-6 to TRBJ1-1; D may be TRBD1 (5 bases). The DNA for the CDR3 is TGTGCCAGCAGTTACACTGGGGGGACTGAAGCTTTCTTT. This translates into CASSYTGGTEAFF.